A single sample gave rise to the 25 T cell receptor beta chains below, sequenced in a study of patients and donors after allogeneic stem cell transplantation. TCRdb recomputed calls from the RT-PCR reads with MiXCR, one row per CDR3 protein. The table has about 960,000 distinct CDR3 sequences, approximately 19% seen once. Sequencing was done on a sample of blood, either unsorted or a sorted T cell fraction (not recorded which). The source of these receptors is a human donor who was either an allogeneic HSCT recipient or a stem cell or donor lymphocyte infusion donor (not recorded which). It is not recorded whose cells these are; they may come from a transplant donor.

In this sample, this clonotype turned up a few times. The rearrangement links TRBV11-2 to TRBJ2-7; 7 nucleotides line up with TRBD2. The CDR3 consists of 15 residues. V shed 1 base, J shed 4 bases, and the junction held 7 bases outside the gene matches. Germline CDR1 is SGHAT and CDR2 is FQNNGV. Here the CDR3 reads CASSLVLSSGYEQYF. The CDR3 bases are TGTGCCAGCAGCTTAGTTTTGTCTAGCGGATACGAGCAGTACTTC.

The genes are TRBV12-3 or TRBV12-4 and TRBJ2-7; no clear D. This CDR3 has 14 amino acids. Trimming took off 2 bases at V and 5 bases at J, with 13 bases between the two ends. The CDR3 reads CASSLNKGSDEQYF. The CDR3 DNA reads TGTGCCAGCAGTTTAAATAAGGGAAGTGACGAGCAGTACTTC.

The chain employs TRBV27 and TRBJ2-2; D is perhaps TRBD2 (7 bases). This CDR3 region has 15 residues. The germline gives CDR1 MNHEY, CDR2 SMNVEV (reference sequence). V lost 11 bases and J lost 1, with 17 bases in between. The CDR3 DNA reads as TGTGCCTCGTTGGCGGGGGCATTGAACACCGGGGAGCTGTTTTTT. Amino acid sequence: CASLAGALNTGELFF.

This clonotype was recorded a few times. This sequence joins TRBV5-1 and TRBJ2-7; a possible D gene is TRBD1 (5 bases). This CDR3 contains 14 residues. Germline V CDR1 and CDR2: SGHRS, YFSETQ. Trimming removed 5 bases at V and 7 bases at J, with 19 bases between. CDR3 nucleotides: TGCGCCAGCAGATCCCTCAGGGAAGCGAATGAGCAGTACTTC. Its translation: CASRSLREANEQYF.

This clonotype was recorded a few times. The rearrangement joins TRBV9 to TRBJ2-2, with 7 positions matching TRBD1. CDR3 length: 16 residues. The J segment lost 0 bases and the V segment lost 6 bases, leaving 8 bases of the junction unmatched. Germline-derived CDR1 and CDR2 are SGDLS and YYNGEE. CDR3 coding DNA: TGTGCCAGCACCCCGGACAGGCAAACGAACACCGGGGAGCTGTTTTTT. Protein product: CASTPDRQTNTGELFF.

The chain employs TRBV6-2 or TRBV6-3 and TRBJ2-7, with D unclear. The V gene lost 5 bases and the J gene lost 3 bases, with 11 bases spanning the gap. The V gene's germline CDR1 is MNHEY and CDR2 SVGEGT. The CDR3 length is 13 residues. The CDR3 spells CASSLVWFYEQYF. CDR3 bases: TGTGCCAGCAGTCTTGTCTGGTTCTACGAGCAGTACTTC.

This clonotype was seen only a few times. This chain connects TRBV7-9 to TRBJ2-5; D call uncertain. The CDR3 contains 13 residues. Germline V gene lookup returns CDR1 SEHNR and CDR2 FQNEAQ (reference sequence). The V end was cut by 3 bases, the J end by 0 bases, with 5 bases between. The CDR3 sequence: CASSFPNQETQYF. CDR3 bases: TGTGCCAGCAGCTTCCCTAACCAAGAGACCCAGTACTTC.

The rearrangement joins TRBV12-5 to TRBJ2-1; D is uncertain. Germline V CDR1 and CDR2: LGHNT, FRNRAP. This CDR3 region has 11 residues. The V end was cut by 1 base, the J end by 5 bases, with 0 bases between. CDR3 loop: CASGLDNEQFF. Here the CDR3 DNA reads TGTGCTAGTGGTTTGGACAATGAGCAGTTCTTC.

Many counts were recorded for this clonotype. The gene calls are TRBV12-3 or TRBV12-4 and TRBJ2-1, with 11 nucleotides matching TRBD2. J lost 9 bases, V lost 6 bases, and 13 bases had no gene match. The length of the CDR3 is 16 residues. The CDR3 nucleotides are TGTGCCAGCAGCCGGGGACTAGCGGATATACGGCGTGAGCAGTTCTTC. It encodes CASSRGLADIRREQFF.

This chain links TRBV6-5 with TRBJ1-5; D unresolved. CDR3 length: 13 residues. In germline, CDR1 is MNHEY, CDR2 SVGAGI. The ends were cut back, 2 bases at V and 2 bases at J, with 4 bases in the middle. In DNA form, the CDR3 reads TGTGCCAGCAGTTACATCGGCAATCAGCCCCAGCATTTT. It specifies CASSYIGNQPQHF.

The chain couples TRBV20-1 to TRBJ1-4; D possibly corresponds to TRBD1 (6 bases). V shed 6 bases and J shed 6 bases, with 14 bases lying between them. The CDR3 contains 13 residues. The germline V gene encodes CDR1 DFQATT and CDR2 SNEGSKA (reference sequence). The CDR3 DNA sequence: TGCAGTGCCGTCCCCGGGACATATGAAAAACTGTTTTTT. As protein: CSAVPGTYEKLFF.

This rearrangement joins TRBV7-2 to TRBJ2-3; TRBD2 matches at 13 bases. The CDR3 has 17 residues. V shed 3 bases, J shed 4 bases, and the junction held 7 bases outside the gene matches. CDR1 is SGHTA and CDR2 is FQGNSA in the germline V gene. This CDR3 is CASSFLKTSGGPDTQYF. Written as DNA, the CDR3 is TGTGCCAGCAGCTTTCTTAAGACTAGCGGGGGGCCAGATACGCAGTATTTT.

This clonotype was found a few times. The chain employs TRBV12-3 or TRBV12-4 and TRBJ1-4, with a possible D match to TRBD1 (6 bases). The CDR3 contains 16 residues. The V end lost 6 bases, the J end lost 10 bases, and 24 bases lay between the germline ends. For the CDR3, the DNA is TGTGCCAGCAGCCCGACAGGAGGGCTTTTCAGTGGAAAACTGTTTTTT. Encoded protein: CASSPTGGLFSGKLFF.

The sample holds a few counts of this clonotype. The gene calls are TRBV5-1 and TRBJ2-5; TRBD1 aligns across 7 bases. The CDR3 has 15 residues. V lost 1 base and J lost 1; bases outside the gene matches: 4. CDR1 and CDR2 from the germline V gene are SGHRS and YFSETQ. CDR3 sequence (DNA): TGCGCCAGCAGCTTGAGTACAGGGGCCCAAGAGACCCAGTACTTC. Amino acid sequence: CASSLSTGAQETQYF.

The chain uses TRBV3-1 and TRBJ2-6; D may match TRBD1 or TRBD2 (5 bases each). CDR3 length: 16 amino acids. The germline V and J ends were trimmed by 8 bases and 4 bases, with 18 bases remaining between them. Looked up from germline, CDR1 is LGHDT and CDR2 is YNNKEL (reference sequence). DNA of the CDR3: TGTGCCAGCTCGAGACGAGGGGTTAGAGGGGCCAACGTCCTGACTTTC. Translated, it gives CASSRRGVRGANVLTF.

This clonotype was detected only once. The genes are TRBV3-1 and TRBJ2-1; D not resolved. V was trimmed by 1 base and J by 8 bases, leaving 12 bases between them. This CDR3 region has 14 residues. From germline, CDR1 is LGHDT and CDR2 YNNKEL (reference sequence). The CDR3 DNA reads TGTGCCAGCAGCCAAGTGGGCCTAAGCTATGAGCAGTTCTTC. It encodes CASSQVGLSYEQFF.

This clonotype was seen at least ten times. The chain employs TRBV12-3 or TRBV12-4 and TRBJ2-1; 12 bases align to TRBD2. The CDR3 loop spans 15 amino acids. Losses at the gene ends were 5 bases for V and 5 bases for J; bases not matched to a gene: 4. Here the CDR3 DNA reads TGTGCCAGCAGTCCTAGGACTAGCGGGAACAATGAGCAGTTCTTC. Protein sequence: CASSPRTSGNNEQFF.

This clonotype was picked up a small number of times. The CDR3: CASSPVGSPGETQYF. The CDR3 nucleotides read TGTGCCAGCAGCCCTGTGGGCTCCCCGGGAGAGACCCAGTACTTC. The J gene is TRBJ2-5, the V gene TRBV2; D ambiguous. This CDR3 is built from 15 residues. The V end lost 6 bases, the J end lost 4 bases, and 18 bases lay between the germline ends. Germline CDR1 and CDR2: SNHLY and FYNNEI.

The chain combines TRBV5-6 with TRBJ2-5; D unresolved. This CDR3 has 15 amino acids. V shed 4 bases and J shed 0 bases, with 13 bases lying between them. Looked up from germline, CDR1 is SGHDT and CDR2 is YYEEEE. The CDR3 coding sequence is TGTGCCAGCAGCGAGCAACGAGTTTACCAAGAGACCCAGTACTTC. It yields the protein CASSEQRVYQETQYF.

The gene calls are TRBV5-1 and TRBJ1-2, with D possibly being TRBD1 (5 bases). Trimming stripped 4 bases from V and 5 bases from J, with 15 bases between. The CDR3 length is 14 residues. Germline values: CDR1 SGHRS, CDR2 YFSETQ. The CDR3 DNA follows: TGCGCCAGCAGCCCCGGAACAGGATTATATGGCTACACCTTC. Translating gives CASSPGTGLYGYTF.

The table lists this clonotype with a few counts. The DNA for the CDR3 is TGTGCCATCAGTGAGATGGGGCAGGGCCAGACCCAGTACTTC. Translation gives CAISEMGQGQTQYF. The chain couples TRBV10-3 to TRBJ2-5, with D perhaps TRBD1 (5 bases). In germline, CDR1 is ENHRY, CDR2 SYGVKD. Trimming pared 2 bases from V and 6 bases from J, leaving 13 bases between. CDR3 length equals 14 residues.

This clonotype was counted a few times. The chain employs TRBV4-2 and TRBJ2-7, with D hard to call. Trimming removed 4 bases from V and 5 bases from J, with 12 bases in between. The length of the CDR3 is 13 residues. Germline V lookup: CDR1 LGHNA, CDR2 YNFKEQ. The CDR3 DNA follows: TGTGCCAGCAGCCCCGTAGTAAATCACGAGCAGTACTTC. Translating it yields CASSPVVNHEQYF.

This clonotype has a count of ten or more. The V and J genes are TRBV6-2 or TRBV6-3 and TRBJ2-1, with 8 bases identical to TRBD1. The V gene's germline CDR1 is MNHEY and CDR2 SVGEGT. Germline trimming cut 6 bases from V and 0 bases from J; bases unmatched to any gene: 4. The CDR3 extends over 15 amino acids. The CDR3 spells CASSDRGSSYNEQFF. The CDR3 bases are TGTGCCAGCAGCGACAGGGGATCCTCCTACAATGAGCAGTTCTTC.

Ten or more counts support this clonotype. The J gene is TRBJ2-5, the V gene TRBV5-1; 8 nucleotides agree with TRBD2. The trim removed 3 bases at V and 1 base at J, leaving 2 bases unmatched. In germline, CDR1 is SGHRS, CDR2 YFSETQ. This CDR3 region has 14 residues. Here the CDR3 reads CASSYSGAQETQYF. As DNA, the CDR3 is TGCGCCAGCAGCTATAGCGGGGCCCAAGAGACCCAGTACTTC.

The chain uses TRBV15 and TRBJ1-1; D may be TRBD1 (6 bases). Per the germline V gene, CDR1 is LNHNV and CDR2 is YYDKDF (reference sequence). The CDR3 covers 14 residues. V lost 1 base to trimming and J lost 4 bases, with 10 bases between them. CDR3 protein: CATSRVEGGTEAFF. For the CDR3, the DNA is TGTGCCACCAGCAGAGTTGAGGGGGGCACTGAAGCTTTCTTT.